There are many counts of the clone carrying this T cell receptor (beta chain). The source of the sample is a study of early T cells in non-severe SARS-CoV-2 infection. TCRdb used MiXCR to reprocess the 5' RACE reads, holding one entry per CDR3 protein. The sample has around 33,000 distinct CDR3 sequences, about 5% seen once. CDR3 length: 15 residues. With 6 bases clipped from V and 0 bases from J, the junction kept 5 bases outside the gene matches. Germline values: CDR1 LNHDA, CDR2 SQIVND (reference sequence). This chain joins TRBV19 and TRBJ2-1, with 7 positions matching TRBD1. This TCR derives from an adult who was a healthcare worker with PCR-confirmed SARS-CoV-2 infection or an uninfected control (not recorded which). The specimen sequenced was whole blood. The DNA of the CDR3 is TGTGCCAGTAGCCGAGACAGGGACTCCTACAATGAGCAGTTCTTC. Translated: CASSRDRDSYNEQFF. Variable domain in full (rest from reference TRBV19 and TRBJ2-1): DGGITQSPKYLFRKEGQNVTLSCEQNLNHDAMYWYRQDPGQGLRLIYYSQIVNDFQKGDIAEGYSVSREKKESFPLTVTSAQKNPTAFYLCASSRDRDSYNEQFFGPGTRLTVL.